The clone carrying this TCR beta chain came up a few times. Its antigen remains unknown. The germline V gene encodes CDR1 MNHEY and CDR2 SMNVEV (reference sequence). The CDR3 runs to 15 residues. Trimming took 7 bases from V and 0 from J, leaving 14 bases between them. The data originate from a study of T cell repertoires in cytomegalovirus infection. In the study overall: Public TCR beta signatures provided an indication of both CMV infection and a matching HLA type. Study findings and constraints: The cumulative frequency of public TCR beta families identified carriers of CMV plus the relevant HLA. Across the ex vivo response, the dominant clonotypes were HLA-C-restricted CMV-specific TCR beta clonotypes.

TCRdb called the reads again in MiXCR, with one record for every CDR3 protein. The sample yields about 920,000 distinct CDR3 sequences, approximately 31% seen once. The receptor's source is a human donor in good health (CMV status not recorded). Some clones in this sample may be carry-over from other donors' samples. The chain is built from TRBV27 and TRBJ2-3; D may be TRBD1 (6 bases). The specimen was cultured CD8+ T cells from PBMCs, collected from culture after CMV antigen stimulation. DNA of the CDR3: TGTGCCAGCACGTGGGGGACACCTAGCACAGATACGCAGTATTTT. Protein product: CASTWGTPSTDTQYF.